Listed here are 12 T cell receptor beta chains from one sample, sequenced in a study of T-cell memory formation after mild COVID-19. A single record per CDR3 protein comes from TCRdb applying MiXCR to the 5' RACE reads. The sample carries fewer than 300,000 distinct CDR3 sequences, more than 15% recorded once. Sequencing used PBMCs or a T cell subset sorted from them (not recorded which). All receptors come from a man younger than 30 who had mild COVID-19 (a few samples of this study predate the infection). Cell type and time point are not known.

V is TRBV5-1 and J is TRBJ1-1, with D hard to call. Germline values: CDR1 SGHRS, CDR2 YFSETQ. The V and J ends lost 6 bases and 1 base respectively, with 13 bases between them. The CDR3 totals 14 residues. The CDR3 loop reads CASKISPQNTEAFF. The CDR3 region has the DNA TGCGCCAGCAAAATCTCCCCACAGAACACTGAAGCTTTCTTT. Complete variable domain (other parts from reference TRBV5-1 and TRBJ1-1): KAGVTQTPRYLIKTRGQQVTLSCSPISGHRSVSWYQQTPGQGLQFLFEYFSETQRNKGNFPGRFSGRQFSNSRSEMNVSTLELGDSALYLCASKISPQNTEAFFGQGTRLTVV.

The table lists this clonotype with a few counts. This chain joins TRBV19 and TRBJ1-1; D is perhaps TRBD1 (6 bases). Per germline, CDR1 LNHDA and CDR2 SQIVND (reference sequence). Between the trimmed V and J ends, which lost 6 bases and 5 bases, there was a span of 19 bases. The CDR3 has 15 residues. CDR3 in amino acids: CASSSRRGVETEAFF. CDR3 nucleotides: TGTGCCAGTAGCTCTAGAAGGGGGGTCGAGACTGAAGCTTTCTTT.

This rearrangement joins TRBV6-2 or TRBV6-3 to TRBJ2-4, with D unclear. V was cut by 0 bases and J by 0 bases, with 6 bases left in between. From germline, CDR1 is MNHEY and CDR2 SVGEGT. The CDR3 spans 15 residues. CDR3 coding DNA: TGTGCCAGCAGTTACTCGTCACTAGCCAAAAACATTCAGTACTTC. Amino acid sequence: CASSYSSLAKNIQYF.

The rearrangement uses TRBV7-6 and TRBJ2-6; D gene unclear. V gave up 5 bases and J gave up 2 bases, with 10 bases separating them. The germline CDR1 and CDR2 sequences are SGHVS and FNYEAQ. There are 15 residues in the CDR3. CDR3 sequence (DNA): TGTGCCAGCAGCCCAGTACGGGCTGGGGCCAACGTCCTGACTTTC. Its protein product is CASSPVRAGANVLTF.

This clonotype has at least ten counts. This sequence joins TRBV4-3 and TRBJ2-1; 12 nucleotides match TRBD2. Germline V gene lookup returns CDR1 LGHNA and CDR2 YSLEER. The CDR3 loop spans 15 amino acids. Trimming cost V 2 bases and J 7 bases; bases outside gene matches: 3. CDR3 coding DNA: TGCGCCAGCAGCCAACCTAGCGGGGGGGTAAATGAGCAGTTCTTC. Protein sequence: CASSQPSGGVNEQFF.

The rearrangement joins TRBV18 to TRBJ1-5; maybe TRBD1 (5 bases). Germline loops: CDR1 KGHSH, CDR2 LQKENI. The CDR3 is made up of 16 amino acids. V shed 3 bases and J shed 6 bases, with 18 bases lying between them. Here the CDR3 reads CASSPGFDSRAQPQHF. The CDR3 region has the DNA TGTGCCAGCTCACCGGGATTCGACAGCAGGGCTCAGCCCCAGCATTTT. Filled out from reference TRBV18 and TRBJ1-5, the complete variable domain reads NAGVMQNPRHLVRRRGQEARLRCSPMKGHSHVYWYRQLPEEGLKFMVYLQKENIIDESGMPKERFSAEFPKEGPSILRIQQVVRGDSAAYFCASSPGFDSRAQPQHFGDGTRLSIL.

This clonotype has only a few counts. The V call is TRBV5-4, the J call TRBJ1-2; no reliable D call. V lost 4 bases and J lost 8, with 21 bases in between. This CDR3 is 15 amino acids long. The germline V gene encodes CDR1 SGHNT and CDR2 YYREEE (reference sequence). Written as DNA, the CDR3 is TGTGCCAGCAGCCCCCTTAACTGGGCAGGCGGCGGCTACACCTTC. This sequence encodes CASSPLNWAGGGYTF.

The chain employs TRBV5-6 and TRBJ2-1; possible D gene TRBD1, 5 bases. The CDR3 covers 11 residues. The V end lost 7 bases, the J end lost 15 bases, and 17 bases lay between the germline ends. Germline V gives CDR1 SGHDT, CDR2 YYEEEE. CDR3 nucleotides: TGTGCCAGCTCTAAACAGGAATTACTGTTCTTC. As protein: CASSKQELLFF.

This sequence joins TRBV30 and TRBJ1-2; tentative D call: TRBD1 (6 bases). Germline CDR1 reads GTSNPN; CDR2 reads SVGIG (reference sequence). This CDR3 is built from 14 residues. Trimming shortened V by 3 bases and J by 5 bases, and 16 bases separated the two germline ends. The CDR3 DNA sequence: TGTGCCTGGAGCCTGGCGGACAGCTTTTATGGCTACACCTTC. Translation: CAWSLADSFYGYTF.

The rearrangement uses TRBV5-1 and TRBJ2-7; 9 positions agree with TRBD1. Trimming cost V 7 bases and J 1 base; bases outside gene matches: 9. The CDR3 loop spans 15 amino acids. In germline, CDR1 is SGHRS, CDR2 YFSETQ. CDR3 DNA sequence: TGCGCCAGCGGAGCAGGGGGGACAGGGTCCTACGAGCAGTACTTC. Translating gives CASGAGGTGSYEQYF.

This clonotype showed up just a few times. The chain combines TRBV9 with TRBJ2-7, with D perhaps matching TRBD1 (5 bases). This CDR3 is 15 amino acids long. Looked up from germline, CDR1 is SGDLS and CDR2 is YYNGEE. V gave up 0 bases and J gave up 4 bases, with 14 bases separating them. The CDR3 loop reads CASSVDQGAFYEQYF. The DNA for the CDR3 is TGTGCCAGCAGCGTAGACCAAGGGGCCTTTTACGAGCAGTACTTC. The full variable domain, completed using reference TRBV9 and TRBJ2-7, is DSGVTQTPKHLITATGQRVTLRCSPRSGDLSVYWYQQSLDQGLQFLIQYYNGEERAKGNILERFSAQQFPDLHSELNLSSLELGDSALYFCASSVDQGAFYEQYFGPGTRLTVT.

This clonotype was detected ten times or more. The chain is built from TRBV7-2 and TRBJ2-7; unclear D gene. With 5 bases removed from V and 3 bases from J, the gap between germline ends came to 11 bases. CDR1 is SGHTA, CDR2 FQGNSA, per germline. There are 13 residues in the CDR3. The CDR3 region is CASSPGGGYEQYF. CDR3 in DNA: TGTGCCAGCAGCCCCGGCGGCGGCTACGAGCAGTACTTC.